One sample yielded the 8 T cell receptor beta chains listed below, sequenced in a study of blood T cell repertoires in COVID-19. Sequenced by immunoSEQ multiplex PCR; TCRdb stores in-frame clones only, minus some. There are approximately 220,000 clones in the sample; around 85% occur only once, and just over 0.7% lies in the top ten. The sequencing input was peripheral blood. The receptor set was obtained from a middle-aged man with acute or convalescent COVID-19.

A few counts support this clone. This CDR3 reads CASSSRRTTGNTEAFF. The CDR3 nucleotides read TGTGCCAGCAGTTCCCGTAGAACGACAGGGAACACTGAAGCTTTCTTT. J is TRBJ1-1 and V is TRBV6-5; D possibly corresponds to TRBD1 (6 bases). V lost 4 bases and J 1 base, leaving 16 bases between the germline ends. Per germline, CDR1 MNHEY and CDR2 SVGAGI. The CDR3 sequence is 16 residues long.

CDR3 bases: TGTGCCAGCAGCGTAAACAGGGAGGGTTGGGATCAGCCCCAGCATTTT. Translated: CASSVNREGWDQPQHF. J is TRBJ1-5 and V is TRBV7-2, with a weak D call TRBD1 (6 bases). Germline CDR1 and CDR2: SGHTA and FQGNSA. The CDR3 loop spans 16 amino acids. The germline V and J ends were trimmed by 5 bases and 5 bases, with 19 bases remaining between them.

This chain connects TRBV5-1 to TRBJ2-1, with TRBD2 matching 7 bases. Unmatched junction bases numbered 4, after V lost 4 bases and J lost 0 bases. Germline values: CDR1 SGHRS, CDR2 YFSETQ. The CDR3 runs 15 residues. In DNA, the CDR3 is TGCGCCAGCAGCCGGGGGGTAGGCTCCTACAATGAGCAGTTCTTC. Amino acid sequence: CASSRGVGSYNEQFF. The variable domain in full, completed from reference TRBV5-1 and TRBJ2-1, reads KAGVTQTPRYLIKTRGQQVTLSCSPISGHRSVSWYQQTPGQGLQFLFEYFSETQRNKGNFPGRFSGRQFSNSRSEMNVSTLELGDSALYLCASSRGVGSYNEQFFGPGTRLTVL.

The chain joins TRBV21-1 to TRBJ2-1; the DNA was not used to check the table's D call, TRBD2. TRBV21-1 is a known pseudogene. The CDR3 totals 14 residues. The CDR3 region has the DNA TGTGCCAGCAGCAACGGACTAGCGAGAAATGAGCAGTTCTTC. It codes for CASSNGLARNEQFF.

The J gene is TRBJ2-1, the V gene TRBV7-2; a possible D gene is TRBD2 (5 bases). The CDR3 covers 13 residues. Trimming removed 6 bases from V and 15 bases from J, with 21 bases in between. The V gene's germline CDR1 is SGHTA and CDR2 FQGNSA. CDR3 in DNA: TGTGCCAGCAGTTCTCCCGATGGTGAGGGCGGGTTCTTC. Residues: CASSSPDGEGGFF.

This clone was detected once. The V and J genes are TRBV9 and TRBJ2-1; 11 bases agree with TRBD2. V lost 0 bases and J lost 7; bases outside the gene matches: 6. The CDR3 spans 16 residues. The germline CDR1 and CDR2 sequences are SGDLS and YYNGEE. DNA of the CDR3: TGTGCCAGCAGCGTAGGGCTAGCGGGGGGCTTGAATGAGCAGTTCTTC. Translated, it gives CASSVGLAGGLNEQFF.

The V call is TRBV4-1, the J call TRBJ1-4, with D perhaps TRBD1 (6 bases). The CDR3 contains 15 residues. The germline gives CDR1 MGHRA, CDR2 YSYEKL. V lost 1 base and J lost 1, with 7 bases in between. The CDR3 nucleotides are TGCGCCAGCAGCCAAGTGACAGGAACTAATGAAAAACTGTTTTTT. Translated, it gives CASSQVTGTNEKLFF.

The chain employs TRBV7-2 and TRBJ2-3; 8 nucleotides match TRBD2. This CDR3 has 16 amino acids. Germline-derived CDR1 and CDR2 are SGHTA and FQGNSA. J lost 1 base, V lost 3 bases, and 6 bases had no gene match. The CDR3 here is CASSLRAGGGTDTQYF. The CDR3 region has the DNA TGTGCCAGCAGCTTGAGGGCGGGAGGCGGCACAGATACGCAGTATTTT.